This TCR beta chain stems from a study of cytomegalovirus exposure and HLA in healthy donors. Findings and limits, study-wide: A reported reduction in N-insertions relative to the approximately 640-donor mean was seen in an Asian-associated ancestry cluster in a later analysis.

CDR3 length: 18 amino acids. In germline, CDR1 is MGHRA, CDR2 YSYEKL. The V gene lost 1 base and the J gene lost 0 bases, with 17 bases spanning the gap. Use of 60 Vbeta and 13 Jbeta primers characterized the PCR. The method was immunoSEQ multiplex PCR; TCRdb's version includes in-frame clones alone and lacks a portion of them. The table shows 150,000 to 200,000 clones, with around three quarters occurring only once. Regarding this clone: Antigen: not known.

The specimen was PBMCs. This TCR was sampled from a middle-aged man in good health and CMV-seropositive. The V and J genes are TRBV4-1 and TRBJ2-3; tentatively, D is TRBD2 (6 bases). The chain's CDR3 is CASSQGGGSTLSTDTQYF. The CDR3 coding sequence is TGCGCCAGCAGCCAAGGGGGAGGATCCACCCTTAGCACAGATACGCAGTATTTT.